The 26 T cell receptor beta chains given below trace back to one sample, sequenced in a study of a mutant IDH1 vaccine in newly diagnosed glioma. Produced via immunoSEQ multiplex PCR; TCRdb's table is partial and in-frame only. The top ten hold approximately 4.4% of the sample, which has about 70,000 clones, around 82% seen once. Indicated time point: baseline, week 1 (first vaccination visit). Treatment: pre-vaccination baseline after standard-of-care therapy. This specimen consisted of peripheral blood mononuclear cells (PBMCs), obtained from a glioma patient treated with radiotherapy, temozolomide or both. The source is a young woman with glioma. Some clones in this sample may be carry-over from other donors' samples.

The chain combines TRBV19 with TRBJ2-7; 9 nucleotides match TRBD1. In germline, CDR1 is LNHDA, CDR2 SQIVND (reference sequence). With V trimmed by 2 bases and J by 6 bases, 14 bases remained unmatched. The CDR3 is 17 residues long. The CDR3 sequence: CASSILPVGQGSIEQYF. DNA of the CDR3: TGTGCCAGTAGTATACTCCCGGTGGGACAGGGCTCCATCGAGCAGTACTTC.

The genes are TRBV5-1 and TRBJ2-1, with 11 bases lining up with TRBD1. CDR3 length: 14 amino acids. V shed 3 bases and J 8 bases; nucleotides not matched to a gene: 4. The germline V gene encodes CDR1 SGHRS and CDR2 YFSETQ. The CDR3 nucleotides read TGCGCCAGCAGCTCCCGGACAGGGGGCGATGAGCAGTTCTTC. It translates to CASSSRTGGDEQFF.

In nucleotides, the CDR3 is TGTGCCAGCAGCTCAAACCCCCCATACCGGGGGGGCTCCTACGAGCAGTACTTC. Amino acid sequence: CASSSNPPYRGGSYEQYF. This chain connects TRBV5-6 to TRBJ2-7, with 8 bases aligning to TRBD2. This CDR3 contains 18 residues. CDR1 and CDR2 from the germline V gene are SGHDT and YYEEEE. J lost 0 bases, V lost 3 bases, and 14 bases had no gene match.

The chain uses TRBV6-5 and TRBJ2-7; possible D gene TRBD2, 6 bases. V was shortened by 3 bases and J by 4 bases, with 19 bases between the two germline ends. The CDR3 is 16 amino acids. Germline loops: CDR1 MNHEY, CDR2 SVGAGI. CDR3 DNA sequence: TGTGCCAGCAGTTATATCGGGGGAAGGGGAGAATACGAGCAGTACTTC. This encodes CASSYIGGRGEYEQYF.

This rearrangement joins TRBV29-1 to TRBJ2-5; D unresolved. The germline CDR1 and CDR2 sequences are SQVTM and ANQGSEA. Deletions cut 8 bases from V and 3 bases from J, with 10 bases between. The CDR3 covers 11 residues. The CDR3 DNA follows: TGCAGCATCTTCCCCGAAGAGACCCAGTACTTC. Amino acid sequence: CSIFPEETQYF.

The CDR3 is CSVASVSGNTIYF. In DNA, the CDR3 is TGCAGCGTTGCGTCGGTCTCTGGAAACACCATATATTTT. The rearrangement links TRBV29-1 to TRBJ1-3; D not resolved. Trimming shortened V by 4 bases and J by 0 bases, and 7 bases separated the two germline ends. CDR1 and CDR2 (germline): SQVTM, ANQGSEA. This CDR3 comprises 13 residues.

V gene TRBV29-1 combines with J gene TRBJ1-6; D is possibly TRBD1 (5 bases). V shed 4 bases and J shed 8 bases, with 12 bases lying between them. CDR3 length: 13 residues. Germline CDR1 and CDR2: SQVTM and ANQGSEA. The CDR3 DNA follows: TGCAGCGTTGGGGACCTAGTAGATTCACCCCTCCACTTT. Residues: CSVGDLVDSPLHF.

This rearrangement joins TRBV7-2 to TRBJ1-3; 8 nucleotides line up with TRBD1. This CDR3 has 14 amino acids. CDR1 is SGHTA and CDR2 is FQGNSA in the germline V gene. Unmatched junction bases numbered 2, after V lost 5 bases and J lost 2 bases. This chain's CDR3 is CASSPDRAGNTIYF. In nucleotides, the CDR3 is TGTGCCAGCAGCCCGGACAGGGCTGGAAACACCATATATTTT.

The CDR3 DNA sequence: TGTGCCATCAGTGAGGGCTTACAGAGGGCGAACTATGGCTACACCTTC. As protein: CAISEGLQRANYGYTF. The chain is built from TRBV10-3 and TRBJ1-2; no reliable D call. V was shortened by 2 bases and J by 2 bases, with 15 bases between the two germline ends. The CDR3 is made up of 16 amino acids. Germline V lookup: CDR1 ENHRY, CDR2 SYGVKD.

This clone was seen a few times. The chain couples TRBV27 to TRBJ1-1; no clear D. The CDR3 has 13 residues. Per germline, CDR1 MNHEY and CDR2 SMNVEV (reference sequence). V lost 2 bases, J lost 11 bases, and 15 bases lay in between. The CDR3 DNA follows: TGTGCCAGCAGTTTAATAGAGGGCGGTGGGGCTTTCTTT. Encoded protein: CASSLIEGGGAFF.

The genes are TRBV7-9 and TRBJ2-5, with TRBD1 matching 8 bases. The CDR3 is made up of 16 amino acids. J was trimmed by 4 bases and V by 3 bases; bases with no gene match: 10. The V gene's germline CDR1 is SEHNR and CDR2 FQNEAQ (reference sequence). CDR3 bases: TGTGCCAGCAGCTTCGTGACAGGGGAGTTGGGAGAGACCCAGTACTTC. This encodes CASSFVTGELGETQYF.

The rearrangement links TRBV5-1 to TRBJ2-2, with D perhaps matching TRBD2 (6 bases). There are 14 residues in the CDR3. From germline, CDR1 is SGHRS and CDR2 YFSETQ. Trimming cost V 0 bases and J 5 bases, with 8 bases left between them. The CDR3 coding sequence is TGCGCCAGCAGCTTGGTGGGGGGAACCGGGGAGCTGTTTTTT. It specifies CASSLVGGTGELFF.

The chain combines TRBV6-1 with TRBJ2-7; 11 nucleotides match TRBD2. The CDR3 spans 14 residues. The V gene's germline CDR1 is MNHNS and CDR2 SASEGT. J lost 2 bases, V lost 9 bases, and 6 bases had no gene match. CDR3 loop: CASHMTSGTYEQYF. The CDR3 nucleotides are TGTGCCAGTCATATGACTAGCGGGACCTACGAGCAGTACTTC.

This chain links TRBV7-8 with TRBJ2-1; 9 positions agree with TRBD2. The V gene's germline CDR1 is SGHVS and CDR2 FQNEAQ. The CDR3 covers 11 residues. DNA for the CDR3: TGTGGGGTAGCGGGAGTGGATGAGCAGTTCTTC. Translating gives CGVAGVDEQFF. Filled out from reference TRBV7-8 and TRBJ2-1, the complete variable domain reads GAGVSQSPRYKVAKRGQDVALRCDPISGHVSLFWYQQALGQGPEFLTYFQNEAQLDKSGLPSDRFFAERPEGSVSTLKIQRTQQEDSAVYLCGVAGVDEQFFGPGTRLTVL.

Of note for this clone: The junction and the germline gene differ at one end; a read error may be behind it. The J gene is TRBJ2-5, the V gene TRBV4-2; tentatively, D is TRBD1 (7 bases). The CDR3 totals 15 residues. From germline, CDR1 is LGHNA and CDR2 YNFKEQ. The CDR3 region has the DNA TGTGTCAGCAGCCAAGATTTCAGGGGGGTAGAGACCCAGTACTTC. Residues: CVSSQDFRGVETQYF.

V usage is TRBV5-4 and J usage is TRBJ1-2; TRBD1 is a possible D gene (5 bases). The CDR3 consists of 13 residues. Trimming left V 4 bases short and J 5 bases short, with 12 bases between. CDR1 is SGHNT and CDR2 is YYREEE in the germline V gene (reference sequence). The CDR3 nucleotides are TGTGCCAGCAGCCAAGGGACCGATTATGGCTACACCTTC. Protein: CASSQGTDYGYTF.

This clone has a handful of counts. CDR3 in DNA: TGTGCCAGCAGCGCACACACAGGGGATAGGGCTGAAGCTTTCTTT. Translation: CASSAHTGDRAEAFF. The chain recombines TRBV11-1 with TRBJ1-1, with TRBD1 matching 7 bases. There are 15 residues in the CDR3. Germline CDR1 is SGHAT and CDR2 is FQDESV (reference sequence). Trimming took 5 bases from V and 6 from J; bases not matched to a gene: 12.

This CDR3 is CASSSGEEQFF. For the CDR3, the DNA is TGTGCCAGCAGTTCGGGGGAAGAGCAGTTCTTC. V gene TRBV7-6 combines with J gene TRBJ2-1, with a possible D match to TRBD2 (6 bases). The CDR3 is made up of 11 amino acids. The germline V gene has CDR1 SGHVS and CDR2 FNYEAQ. V was shortened by 6 bases and J by 10 bases, with 10 bases between the two germline ends.

This rearrangement joins TRBV2 to TRBJ1-5; D ambiguous. The CDR3 consists of 17 residues. The germline V and J ends were trimmed by 3 bases and 0 bases, with 15 bases remaining between them. CDR1 and CDR2 (germline): SNHLY, FYNNEI. Here the CDR3 DNA reads TGTGCCAGCAGTGAGCCACCAGATATCTTTAGCAATCAGCCCCAGCATTTT. As protein: CASSEPPDIFSNQPQHF.

The chain is built from TRBV6-5 and TRBJ1-2; the match to TRBD1 covers 8 bases. Germline CDR1 MNHEY, CDR2 SVGAGI. Germline trimming cut 2 bases from V and 14 bases from J; bases unmatched to any gene: 13. The CDR3 totals 14 residues. The CDR3 region has the DNA TGTGCCAGCAGTTACAAGGCGACAGGGGAGGTGATTACCTTC. Amino acids: CASSYKATGEVITF.

Worth noting for this clone: Mismatch with germline at one junction end may stem from a read error. J is TRBJ1-6 and V is TRBV5-6, with unresolved D. CDR1 is SGHDT, CDR2 YYEEEE, per germline. This CDR3 is 13 amino acids long. The CDR3 DNA reads TGTGCCAGCAGCTTGACCCCAAGAGGAACGTGTGACTTT. Its translation is CASSLTPRGTCDF.

The rearrangement joins TRBV7-6 to TRBJ2-2; no clear D. Trimming took off 1 base at V and 2 bases at J, with 11 bases between the two ends. This CDR3 is 16 amino acids long. Germline CDR1 and CDR2: SGHVS and FNYEAQ. The CDR3 coding sequence is TGTGCCAGCAGCTTAGATGGTGGGCGAAACACCGGGGAGCTGTTTTTT. The encoded protein is CASSLDGGRNTGELFF.

The chain recombines TRBV30 with TRBJ1-2; D might be TRBD1 (6 bases). Germline V gene sequence: CDR1 GTSNPN, CDR2 SVGIG (reference sequence). Trimming shortened V by 7 bases and J by 7 bases, and 13 bases separated the two germline ends. This CDR3 spans 11 amino acids. This chain's CDR3 is CASRKGGGYTF. CDR3 nucleotides: TGTGCCTCCCGTAAGGGGGGTGGCTACACCTTC.

This clone was seen only a few times. V is TRBV19 and J is TRBJ2-2; perhaps D is TRBD1 or TRBD2 (5 bases each). The CDR3 sequence is 17 residues long. V gave up 4 bases and J gave up 3 bases, with 18 bases separating them. Per the germline V gene, CDR1 is LNHDA and CDR2 is SQIVND (reference sequence). CDR3 protein: CASSNPRIQGDTGELFF. CDR3 DNA: TGTGCCAGTAGTAACCCCCGCATTCAGGGAGACACCGGGGAGCTGTTTTTT.

The CDR3 DNA sequence: TGTGCCAGCAGCAAGGGGCACACAAACCAAAACTATGGCTACACCTTC. As protein: CASSKGHTNQNYGYTF. This rearrangement joins TRBV6-4 to TRBJ1-2; the D gene is possibly TRBD1 (5 bases). This CDR3 comprises 16 residues. V lost 6 bases and J 2 bases, leaving 19 bases between the germline ends. Looked up from germline, CDR1 is MRHNA and CDR2 is SNTAGT.

The rearrangement joins TRBV7-2 to TRBJ2-4, with D perhaps matching TRBD1 or TRBD2 (5 bases each). Germline CDR1 and CDR2: SGHTA and FQGNSA. The CDR3 is made up of 15 amino acids. Trimming shortened V by 2 bases and J by 7 bases, and 15 bases separated the two germline ends. The CDR3 DNA follows: TGTGCCAGCAGCTTAACCGGGGCAGGTTGGAACATTCAGTACTTC. Translated: CASSLTGAGWNIQYF.